The clone carrying this T cell receptor (beta chain) has ten or more counts. Its antigen is currently unknown. V was shortened by 0 bases and J by 4 bases, with 10 bases between the two germline ends. This CDR3 contains 14 residues. Germline V gives CDR1 SGHRS, CDR2 YFSETQ. This entry comes from a study of T cells in Graves' hyperthyroidism and ophthalmopathy. Researchers amplified the TCR beta CDR3 regions from RNA transcripts. HTBI primers drove first-round RT-PCR of the TCR CDR3. TCRdb processed the multiplex PCR reads anew with MiXCR; each CDR3 protein has one entry. This table has about 340,000 distinct CDR3 sequences, over 20% appearing once. General study findings and limits: Patients with ophthalmopathy were separated from those with stable hyperthyroidism by a 13 V-J model. Among clonotypes expanded in thyroid above 0.001, most were also found in blood.

The chain joins TRBV5-1 to TRBJ1-2; perhaps TRBD1 as D (6 bases). This TCR was recovered from a woman aged 50 to 65 with Graves' hyperthyroidism. The sequencing input was blood. The CDR3 reads CASSLDGGGYGYTF. Written as DNA, the CDR3 is TGCGCCAGCAGCTTGGATGGAGGGGGCTATGGCTACACCTTC.